These 27 T cell receptor beta chains share one sample of origin, sequenced in a study of molecular identifiers for immune sequencing clone quantification. One entry per CDR3 protein, called by TCRdb with MiXCR from the PCR reads. The data contain over 600,000 distinct CDR3 sequences, 15% to 20% of them singletons. Sample: naive CD8+ T cells from blood, with Jurkat cell RNA spiked in. Subset meaning: FACS-sorted CD8+CD4-CCR7+CD45RA+ naive T cells. The receptors here all came from a human donor in good health. Some libraries in this study had Jurkat cell RNA spiked in.

In its sample, this clonotype was seen a few times. The chain combines TRBV13 with TRBJ2-1; D gene ambiguous. V lost 3 bases and J 3 bases, leaving 9 bases between the germline ends. In germline, CDR1 is PRHDT, CDR2 FYEKMQ (reference sequence). CDR3 length: 14 residues. CDR3 DNA: TGTGCCAGCAGCTTGGGTTTAAGCTACAATGAGCAGTTCTTC. Its protein is CASSLGLSYNEQFF.

In its sample, this clonotype was seen a few times. This chain connects TRBV7-2 to TRBJ2-7, with a weak D call TRBD1 (5 bases). The CDR3 is 13 amino acids. Germline-derived CDR1 and CDR2 are SGHTA and FQGNSA. Between the trimmed V and J ends, which lost 2 bases and 3 bases, there was a span of 8 bases. CDR3 protein: CASSLYRNYEQYF. DNA for the CDR3: TGTGCCAGCAGCTTATACAGGAACTACGAGCAGTACTTC.

The rearrangement joins TRBV3-1 to TRBJ2-5; TRBD2 matches 9 bases. In germline, CDR1 is LGHDT, CDR2 YNNKEL (reference sequence). CDR3 length: 15 residues. The J segment lost 9 bases and the V segment lost 3 bases, leaving 11 bases of the junction unmatched. CDR3 protein: CASSHQRGDRMAQYF. CDR3 DNA: TGTGCCAGCAGCCACCAGCGGGGGGATAGGATGGCCCAGTACTTC.

This clonotype was counted ten times or more. J is TRBJ2-7 and V is TRBV20-1, with D possibly matching TRBD1 (6 bases). The CDR3 is 14 residues long. V was trimmed by 3 bases and J by 1 base, leaving 13 bases between them. Germline loops: CDR1 DFQATT, CDR2 SNEGSKA (reference sequence). CDR3 amino acids: CSASRGRGSYEQYF. The CDR3 DNA follows: TGCAGTGCTAGTAGAGGCAGGGGATCCTACGAGCAGTACTTC.

Details on this clonotype: At one end the junction does not follow the germline gene, possibly because of a read error. The chain links TRBV4-1 to TRBJ1-2; D is ambiguous. The germline CDR1 and CDR2 sequences are MGHRA and YSYEKL. This CDR3 is built from 15 residues. Here the CDR3 reads CASGQVSGTRSGYTF. For the CDR3, the DNA is TGCGCCAGCGGCCAAGTGTCGGGAACAAGGTCAGGCTACACCTTC.

The chain uses TRBV9 and TRBJ2-7; D gene uncertain. Germline V CDR1 and CDR2: SGDLS, YYNGEE. V was shortened by 4 bases and J by 0 bases, with 11 bases between the two germline ends. The CDR3 has 14 amino acids. CDR3 residues: CASSINDISYEQYF. In DNA form, the CDR3 reads TGTGCCAGCAGCATTAACGACATCTCCTACGAGCAGTACTTC.

This clonotype was seen at least ten times. V and J are TRBV4-3 and TRBJ2-1, with 9 bases aligning to TRBD2. Germline CDR1 reads LGHNA; CDR2 reads YSLEER. The CDR3 consists of 17 residues. V gave up 3 bases and J gave up 1 base; unmatched junction bases: 7. DNA for the CDR3: TGCGCCAGCAGCCAGGTAGCGGGGGTCCAGTCCTACAATGAGCAGTTCTTC. It is translated as CASSQVAGVQSYNEQFF.

The chain uses TRBV7-2 and TRBJ1-3, with a tentative D call TRBD1 (6 bases). The length of the CDR3 is 17 residues. Trimming shortened V by 5 bases and J by 0 bases, and 17 bases separated the two germline ends. Germline CDR1 is SGHTA and CDR2 is FQGNSA. CDR3 in DNA: TGTGCCAGCAGCCTCCTGGCGGGGGCCTTCTCTGGAAACACCATATATTTT. This gives the protein CASSLLAGAFSGNTIYF.

The chain has TRBV27 and TRBJ2-7; D is possibly TRBD2 (6 bases). The CDR3 has 15 amino acids. The V end lost 5 bases, the J end lost 0 bases, and 14 bases lay between the germline ends. Germline V gene lookup returns CDR1 MNHEY and CDR2 SMNVEV (reference sequence). Here the CDR3 DNA reads TGTGCCAGCAGTACCAATAGCGGCAGCTCCTACGAGCAGTACTTC. Its translation: CASSTNSGSSYEQYF.

The V gene is TRBV6-5, the J gene TRBJ1-5; D gene unclear. Trimming took off 5 bases at V and 2 bases at J, with 4 bases between the two ends. The CDR3 has 12 amino acids. Germline values: CDR1 MNHEY, CDR2 SVGAGI. CDR3 sequence (DNA): TGTGCCAGCAGTAACGGCAATCAGCCCCAGCATTTT. This gives the protein CASSNGNQPQHF.

There are a few counts of this clonotype. Germline and junction disagree at one end, which may indicate a read error. The gene calls are TRBV6-5 and TRBJ1-4, with D possibly matching TRBD1 (5 bases). The CDR3 extends over 15 amino acids. Looked up from germline, CDR1 is MNHEY and CDR2 is SVGAGI. CDR3: CASSYRGRVGEKLFF. For the CDR3, the DNA is TGTGCCAGCAGTTACAGGGGCAGGGTCGGTGAAAAACTGTTCTTT.

This clonotype occurred a few times. The genes are TRBV12-3 or TRBV12-4 and TRBJ2-1; possible D gene TRBD2, 7 bases. The V and J ends lost 7 bases and 1 base respectively, with 14 bases between them. The CDR3 sequence is 15 residues long. The CDR3: CASTEGGVSYNEQFF. In DNA, the CDR3 is TGTGCCAGCACCGAGGGGGGGGTTTCCTACAATGAGCAGTTCTTC.

This clonotype turned up a few times. V and J are TRBV4-1 and TRBJ1-6; TRBD1 aligns across 7 bases. The germline V gene has CDR1 MGHRA and CDR2 YSYEKL. J lost 10 bases, V lost 1 base, and 10 bases had no gene match. There are 16 residues in the CDR3. The CDR3 here is CASSQGPGQLQSPLHF. In DNA, the CDR3 is TGCGCCAGCAGCCAAGGGCCGGGACAGTTACAATCACCCCTCCACTTT.

On this clonotype: A much larger clone differs from this one at a single base, so this may be a read error. This rearrangement joins TRBV7-9 to TRBJ1-4; TRBD1 is a possible D gene (5 bases). The CDR3 is 17 amino acids. Germline V lookup: CDR1 SEHNR, CDR2 FQNEAQ (reference sequence). The CDR3 nucleotides read TGTGCCAGCAGCTTAGATCACCCGACAGAGGCGGGTGAAGAACTGTTTTTT. Protein product: CASSLDHPTEAGEELFF.

To note about this clonotype: Its ends do not fully match the called genes, so a read error is possible. The chain uses TRBV4-3 and TRBJ1-1, with D perhaps TRBD1 (5 bases). The CDR3 is 15 residues long. The V gene's germline CDR1 is LGHNA and CDR2 YSLEER. The CDR3 sequence is CASGQDRGLGTEAFF. In DNA form, the CDR3 reads TGCGCCAGCGGCCAAGATAGGGGCTTGGGCACTGAAGCTTTCTTT.

This clonotype has a single count. Possible read error: a much larger clone is one base away. This sequence joins TRBV24-1 and TRBJ2-1, with 10 bases that match TRBD2. Germline values: CDR1 KGHDR, CDR2 SFDVKD. The CDR3 consists of 17 residues. CDR3 coding DNA: TGTGCCACCAGTGGTTTGGGGCTAGCGGGAGCAGCGAATGAGCAGTTCTTC. The encoded protein is CATSGLGLAGAANEQFF.

Only one count was recorded for this clonotype. A read error may be the cause here, since a much bigger clone is one base away. The chain couples TRBV6-2 or TRBV6-3 to TRBJ1-1; the D gene is possibly TRBD1 (6 bases). CDR1 is MNHEY and CDR2 is SVGEGT in the germline V gene. The V gene lost 6 bases and the J gene lost 0 bases, with 20 bases spanning the gap. The length of the CDR3 is 17 residues. The CDR3 sequence is CASSPLWGGLMNTEAFF. The DNA of the CDR3 is TGTGCCAGCAGCCCCTTGTGGGGGGGCCTCATGAACACTGAAGCTTTCTTT.

At least ten counts were recorded for this clonotype. The chain employs TRBV4-3 and TRBJ1-2; the D gene is possibly TRBD1 (5 bases). V was cut by 3 bases and J by 2 bases, with 16 bases left in between. Germline loops: CDR1 LGHNA, CDR2 YSLEER. The CDR3 sequence is 16 residues long. The CDR3 nucleotides read TGCGCCAGCAGCCATGGAACGGGGCGAACCAACTATGGCTACACCTTC. It yields the protein CASSHGTGRTNYGYTF.

Ten or more counts support this clonotype. V is TRBV6-6 and J is TRBJ1-5, with D possibly being TRBD1 (5 bases). CDR1 and CDR2 (germline): MNHNY, SVGAGI (reference sequence). The length of the CDR3 is 13 residues. V gave up 3 bases and J gave up 7 bases, with 10 bases separating them. The CDR3 region has the DNA TGTGCCAGCAGTTATGGGGCCCGGCAGCCCCAGCATTTT. Translation gives CASSYGARQPQHF.

This clonotype was counted many times. This chain links TRBV6-2 or TRBV6-3 with TRBJ1-1; D is undetermined. With 2 bases removed from V and 7 bases from J, the gap between germline ends came to 11 bases. Germline V gives CDR1 MNHEY, CDR2 SVGEGT. The CDR3 has 13 residues. DNA for the CDR3: TGTGCCAGCAGTTACCCAGAAGACGGTGAAGCTTTCTTT. Amino acids: CASSYPEDGEAFF.

There are many counts of this clonotype. The chain employs TRBV15 and TRBJ2-3; 7 nucleotides align to TRBD2. Losses at the gene ends were 3 bases for V and 3 bases for J; bases not matched to a gene: 6. CDR3 size: 15 residues. Looked up from germline, CDR1 is LNHNV and CDR2 is YYDKDF (reference sequence). CDR3 residues: CATSRTRAGTDTQYF. The CDR3 nucleotides are TGTGCCACCAGCAGGACGAGAGCGGGGACAGATACGCAGTATTTT. Full variable domain (outside the CDR3, taken from reference TRBV15 and TRBJ2-3): DAMVIQNPRYQVTQFGKPVTLSCSQTLNHNVMYWYQQKSSQAPKLLFHYYDKDFNNEADTPDNFQSRRPNTSFCFLDIRSPGLGDTAMYLCATSRTRAGTDTQYFGPGTRLTVL.

In its sample, this clonotype was seen once. The chain combines TRBV18 with TRBJ1-2; D is possibly TRBD1 (6 bases). The CDR3 contains 18 residues. Deletions cut 3 bases from V and 4 bases from J, with 24 bases between. CDR1 and CDR2 (germline): KGHSH, LQKENI. As DNA, the CDR3 is TGTGCCAGCTCACCGTCCCGTCACATAGGACTGGGGGCCTATGGCTACACCTTC. Protein product: CASSPSRHIGLGAYGYTF.

This clonotype occurred a few times. This rearrangement joins TRBV9 to TRBJ2-7, with 10 bases fitting TRBD1. The length of the CDR3 is 16 residues. J gave up 2 bases and V 0 bases, and 5 bases lay outside the gene matches. The germline V gene encodes CDR1 SGDLS and CDR2 YYNGEE. The CDR3 region has the DNA TGTGCCAGCAGCGTAGGCTCCGGGACAGGGGCCTACGAGCAGTACTTC. As protein: CASSVGSGTGAYEQYF.

This clonotype was detected many times. This sequence joins TRBV20-1 and TRBJ2-7, with D possibly being TRBD2 (6 bases). CDR1 and CDR2 from the germline V gene are DFQATT and SNEGSKA (reference sequence). The CDR3 spans 15 residues. Trimming took off 6 bases at V and 3 bases at J, with 21 bases between the two ends. DNA of the CDR3: TGCAGTGCGAGCTGGACGGGGAGGTCCCACTACGAGCAGTACTTC. Its translation is CSASWTGRSHYEQYF.

This clonotype was picked up many times. V is TRBV30 and J is TRBJ2-5; D uncertain. The germline V gene has CDR1 GTSNPN and CDR2 SVGIG (reference sequence). This CDR3 has 12 residues. Trimming removed 2 bases at V and 5 bases at J, with 9 bases between. This CDR3 reads CAWSMDFETQYF. The CDR3 DNA sequence: TGTGCCTGGAGTATGGATTTTGAGACCCAGTACTTC.

This clonotype turned up a few times. J is TRBJ2-7 and V is TRBV19, with D uncertain. Germline values: CDR1 LNHDA, CDR2 SQIVND (reference sequence). This CDR3 has 15 amino acids. V lost 1 base to trimming and J lost 0 bases, with 10 bases between them. CDR3 sequence: CASSIGRLSSYEQYF. CDR3 nucleotide sequence: TGTGCCAGTAGTATAGGGCGGTTGAGCTCCTACGAGCAGTACTTC.

This chain joins TRBV6-1 and TRBJ1-6, with TRBD1 matching over 10 bases. V shed 5 bases, J shed 11 bases, and the junction held 6 bases outside the gene matches. CDR1 and CDR2 from the germline V gene are MNHNS and SASEGT. The CDR3 runs 14 residues. CDR3 sequence reads: CASSPGTGEPPLHF. Written as DNA, the CDR3 is TGTGCCAGCAGTCCCGGGACAGGGGAACCACCCCTCCACTTT.